Shown below are 24 T cell receptor beta chains from a single sample sequenced in a study of blood T cells in healthy people across ages. It was with a sample-barcoded 5' primer and a J-beta primer mix that a second PCR of about 6 to 12 cycles was run. MiXCR was run by TCRdb on the 5' RACE reads, yielding one entry per CDR3 protein. The repertoire has about 640,000 distinct CDR3 sequences, approximately 50% of them found once; the top ten carry over 30%. The specimen sequenced was blood. The receptors were sampled from a man in his 60s in good health.

The rearrangement joins TRBV20-1 to TRBJ2-3; 9 bases are shared with TRBD2. The CDR3 runs to 15 residues. V dropped 5 bases and J dropped 2; count of bases not matched to a gene: 8. Germline-derived CDR1 and CDR2 are DFQATT and SNEGSKA (reference sequence). The CDR3 nucleotides are TGCAGTGCTGGCCCGACTAGCGGATTCACAGATACGCAGTATTTT. Translating gives CSAGPTSGFTDTQYF.

Remarks on this clonotype: A read error may account for a junction end that differs from germline. This chain links TRBV4-2 with TRBJ1-2; no reliable D call. Germline CDR1 and CDR2: LGHNA and YNFKEQ. This CDR3 comprises 15 residues. CDR3 region: CTSSQDPKANYGYTF. CDR3 sequence (DNA): TGTACCAGCAGCCAAGATCCGAAAGCTAACTATGGCTACACCTTC.

V and J are TRBV12-3 or TRBV12-4 and TRBJ2-5; TRBD2 aligns across 13 bases. The CDR3 is 16 amino acids. J was trimmed by 9 bases and V by 4 bases; bases with no gene match: 11. The CDR3 loop is CASSSRLAGGQGAQYF. The CDR3, as DNA: TGTGCCAGCAGTTCGCGACTAGCGGGGGGCCAGGGGGCCCAGTACTTC.

This clonotype was seen a few times. The chain employs TRBV21-1 and TRBJ2-6. TRBV21-1 represents a pseudogene. CDR3 size: 16 residues. This CDR3 reads CASSKDYGSGANVLTF. For the CDR3, the DNA is TGTGCCAGCAGCAAAGATTACGGCTCTGGGGCCAACGTCCTGACTTTC.

The table lists this clonotype with many counts. The CDR3 DNA follows: TGCGCCAGCAGCTACGGGACAGCGGGGGAAAAACTGTTTTTT. This codes for CASSYGTAGEKLFF. The genes are TRBV5-1 and TRBJ1-4; 7 nucleotides line up with TRBD1. Germline V gene sequence: CDR1 SGHRS, CDR2 YFSETQ. The trim removed 3 bases at V and 8 bases at J, leaving 7 bases unmatched. The CDR3 consists of 14 residues.

For this clonotype: A junction end diverges from the germline sequence, so it may reflect a read error. CDR3 sequence (DNA): TGTGCCAGTAGCTCCCGGAGGGATATTGGCGGGGAGCTGTTTTTT. Amino acid sequence: CASSSRRDIGGELFF. The V and J genes are TRBV11-2 and TRBJ2-2, with a tentative D call TRBD2 (6 bases). This CDR3 is built from 15 residues. Germline CDR1 is SGHAT and CDR2 is FQNNGV.

The chain links TRBV6-5 to TRBJ2-7; no definite D call. The J call may not be correct, given that the DNA end is closer to TRBJ2-5. Germline values: CDR1 MNHEY, CDR2 SVGAGI. The CDR3 totals 13 residues. The chain's CDR3 is CASRLPLLGTQYF. CDR3 nucleotide sequence: TGTGCCAGCAGACTACCCCTCCTGGGGACCCAGTACTTC.

V gene TRBV11-2 combines with J gene TRBJ2-3; 9 bases are a match to TRBD2. The CDR3 loop spans 17 amino acids. Unmatched junction bases numbered 6, after V lost 0 bases and J lost 2 bases. Germline-derived CDR1 and CDR2 are SGHAT and FQNNGV. The CDR3 sequence is CASSLEVAGAFTDTQYF. In DNA form, the CDR3 reads TGTGCCAGCAGCTTAGAAGTAGCGGGGGCCTTCACAGATACGCAGTATTTT.

This clonotype was counted ten times or more. This sequence joins TRBV20-1 and TRBJ2-1; D call uncertain. CDR1 and CDR2 (germline): DFQATT, SNEGSKA (reference sequence). The V and J ends lost 5 bases and 5 bases respectively, with 7 bases between them. The length of the CDR3 is 11 residues. The CDR3 region has the DNA TGCAGTGCTCTTCGAGACAATGAGCAGTTCTTC. As protein: CSALRDNEQFF.

The chain is built from TRBV28 and TRBJ2-1; 10 positions match TRBD1. Germline V gene data show CDR1 as MDHEN and CDR2 as SYDVKM. The CDR3 runs to 14 residues. Losses at the gene ends were 8 bases for V and 9 bases for J; bases not matched to a gene: 10. For the CDR3, the DNA is TGTGCCAGCGGGCCCGGGACAGGGGTCGGTGAGCAGTTCTTC. Residues: CASGPGTGVGEQFF.

This sequence joins TRBV12-3 or TRBV12-4 and TRBJ2-7; 10 bases line up with TRBD1. J gave up 7 bases and V 6 bases, and 12 bases lay outside the gene matches. The CDR3 is 15 amino acids. The CDR3 sequence is CASSPPGTGVWEQYF. The CDR3 region has the DNA TGTGCCAGCAGCCCCCCCGGGACAGGGGTTTGGGAGCAGTACTTC.

This chain connects TRBV6-5 to TRBJ2-7, with a possible D match to TRBD2 (6 bases). CDR1 is MNHEY, CDR2 SVGAGI, per germline. V was clipped by 8 bases and J by 0 bases, with 11 bases between them. The CDR3 spans 13 residues. The CDR3 DNA follows: TGTGCCAGCTCGGGAGCGGGCTCCTACGAGCAGTACTTC. This gives the protein CASSGAGSYEQYF.

The V gene is TRBV20-1, the J gene TRBJ2-5, with 7 positions matching TRBD1. The ends lost 0 bases at V and 1 base at J; junction bases unmatched: 14. Germline lookup yields CDR1 DFQATT and CDR2 SNEGSKA (reference sequence). This CDR3 is built from 18 residues. The CDR3 region is CSARDGTALKLPQETQYF. The CDR3 DNA reads TGCAGTGCTAGAGACGGGACAGCGTTAAAGCTACCCCAAGAGACCCAGTACTTC.

This clonotype has a handful of counts. The V gene is TRBV27, the J gene TRBJ2-5; D is undetermined. Trimming removed 6 bases from V and 2 bases from J, with 16 bases in between. The CDR3 length is 15 residues. Per germline, CDR1 MNHEY and CDR2 SMNVEV (reference sequence). The CDR3, as DNA: TGTGCCAGCAGCTACGTTGGCCGACGACAAGAGACCCAGTACTTC. This sequence encodes CASSYVGRRQETQYF.

The J gene is TRBJ2-5, the V gene TRBV19, with 10 bases that match TRBD2. V dropped 4 bases and J dropped 6; count of bases not matched to a gene: 8. The length of the CDR3 is 15 residues. The germline CDR1 and CDR2 sequences are LNHDA and SQIVND (reference sequence). CDR3 sequence reads: CASSTSSGGAQTQYF. The CDR3 DNA reads TGTGCCAGTAGTACCTCGAGCGGGGGGGCGCAGACCCAGTACTTC.

The V gene is TRBV3-1, the J gene TRBJ2-4; 10 bases are shared with TRBD1. The J call may be mistaken, given a closer DNA end match to TRBJ2-7. The germline CDR1 and CDR2 sequences are LGHDT and YNNKEL (reference sequence). The CDR3 covers 15 residues. The CDR3 region is CASSQRGQGTHEQYF. The CDR3 DNA sequence: TGTGCCAGCAGCCAACGGGGACAGGGGACCCACGAGCAGTACTTC.

Remarks on this clonotype: A much larger clone differs by one base, so this may be a read error. The J gene is TRBJ2-5, the V gene TRBV2, with a weak D call TRBD1 (5 bases). Gene TRBJ2-7 matches the end of the DNA better, so the J call may be wrong. The CDR3 is made up of 12 amino acids. Germline CDR1 reads SNHLY; CDR2 reads FYNNEI. CDR3 sequence (DNA): TGTGCCAGCAGTGCACAGGTCTACGAGCAGTACTTC. It translates to CASSAQVYEQYF.

This chain links TRBV27 with TRBJ1-2; 9 bases fit TRBD1. CDR1 and CDR2 (germline): MNHEY, SMNVEV (reference sequence). This CDR3 has 15 residues. Unmatched junction bases numbered 9, after V lost 7 bases and J lost 3 bases. This CDR3 is CASTRDRGDYYGYTF. CDR3 nucleotides: TGTGCCAGCACCCGCGACAGGGGGGACTACTATGGCTACACCTTC.

This sequence joins TRBV5-1 and TRBJ1-2; TRBD1 matches at 7 bases. With V trimmed by 0 bases and J by 3 bases, 17 bases remained unmatched. CDR1 is SGHRS and CDR2 is YFSETQ in the germline V gene. This CDR3 is built from 19 residues. CDR3 coding DNA: TGCGCCAGCAGCTTGGACGATCCGGGACAGCGGGGGCGATACTATGGCTACACCTTC. Translation gives CASSLDDPGQRGRYYGYTF.

The rearrangement joins TRBV6-5 to TRBJ2-2, with a weak D call TRBD1 (6 bases). The CDR3 runs 13 residues. The germline V and J ends were trimmed by 5 bases and 6 bases, with 10 bases remaining between them. The germline V gene encodes CDR1 MNHEY and CDR2 SVGAGI. DNA of the CDR3: TGTGCCAGCAGTGAACAGGGACCCGGGGAGCTGTTTTTT. This encodes CASSEQGPGELFF.

For this clonotype: This may be a read error, as it is one base from a much larger clone. This chain joins TRBV6-4 and TRBJ2-7; a possible D gene is TRBD2 (6 bases). The CDR3 totals 17 residues. Per the germline V gene, CDR1 is MRHNA and CDR2 is SNTAGT. The V and J ends lost 8 bases and 0 bases respectively, with 23 bases between them. The CDR3 nucleotides read TGTGCCAGCCTCTCAGTCGAGGGGAGGTGCCCCTCCTACGAGCAGTACTTC. It encodes CASLSVEGRCPSYEQYF.

The gene calls are TRBV20-1 and TRBJ2-3, with 8 bases that match TRBD2. The J segment lost 3 bases and the V segment lost 6 bases, leaving 11 bases of the junction unmatched. CDR1 is DFQATT and CDR2 is SNEGSKA in the germline V gene (reference sequence). The CDR3 is made up of 15 amino acids. CDR3 protein: CSASPGTSVTDTQYF. For the CDR3, the DNA is TGCAGTGCGAGCCCCGGGACTAGTGTAACAGATACGCAGTATTTT.

About this clonotype: One end of the junction varies from germline; a read error may be responsible. CDR3 coding DNA: TGTGCCAGCAGTTACACCCAGTTCTCTCGGGCCAACGTCCTGACTTTC. Translation: CASSYTQFSRANVLTF. This chain uses TRBV6-5 with TRBJ2-6; D unclear. The CDR3 runs 16 residues. Germline V gene sequence: CDR1 MNHEY, CDR2 SVGAGI.

The CDR3 DNA sequence: TGTGCCACCAGTGAGTTCTGTACGGGTTACGGGGATACGCAGTATTTT. Amino acids: CATSEFCTGYGDTQYF. This chain connects TRBV24-1 to TRBJ2-3; unclear D gene. V lost 4 bases and J 6 bases, leaving 19 bases between the germline ends. The CDR3 is 16 residues long. Germline V gives CDR1 KGHDR, CDR2 SFDVKD.